Each of the 27 T cell receptor beta chains below was sequenced from the same sample in a study of identical twins. TCRdb re-called the 5' RACE reads with MiXCR, one entry per CDR3 protein. This table has about 470,000 distinct CDR3 sequences, approximately 24% appearing once. These data were also filed under a second study, of T cells expressing NK-cell markers.

The sample taken for sequencing was CD4+ T cells sorted from blood. The origin of the receptors is a woman under 30 in good health.

V is TRBV20-1 and J is TRBJ2-1; the D gene is possibly TRBD2 (6 bases). The CDR3 spans 14 residues. Trimming took 0 bases from V and 7 from J, leaving 13 bases between them. Germline CDR1 is DFQATT and CDR2 is SNEGSKA (reference sequence). The CDR3 DNA sequence: TGCAGTGCTAGAGATCTCAGGCTAGCGAATGAGCAGTTCTTC. It codes for CSARDLRLANEQFF.

This clonotype occurred many times. The V call is TRBV29-1, the J call TRBJ1-1, with D uncertain. The CDR3 totals 13 residues. CDR1 SQVTM and CDR2 ANQGSEA come from the germline V gene. Trimming shortened V by 8 bases and J by 5 bases, and 18 bases separated the two germline ends. CDR3 protein: CSSTLEGGTEAFF. In DNA, the CDR3 is TGCAGCTCCACCCTGGAGGGCGGTACTGAAGCTTTCTTT.

This sequence joins TRBV12-3 or TRBV12-4 and TRBJ2-7, with 7 nucleotides matching TRBD1. The CDR3 extends over 14 amino acids. With V trimmed by 8 bases and J by 7 bases, 14 bases remained unmatched. CDR3 sequence reads: CASGPGDSALEQYF. For the CDR3, the DNA is TGTGCCAGCGGTCCAGGGGACAGCGCCTTAGAGCAGTACTTC.

The chain combines TRBV29-1 with TRBJ1-1; D not certain. The germline gives CDR1 SQVTM, CDR2 ANQGSEA. Trimming removed 3 bases at V and 1 base at J, with 6 bases between. The CDR3 covers 12 residues. The CDR3 loop reads CSVDRTNTEAFF. The CDR3 coding sequence is TGCAGCGTTGACAGGACGAACACTGAAGCTTTCTTT.

At least ten counts were recorded for this clonotype. J is TRBJ2-1 and V is TRBV10-1; D uncertain. The ends were cut back, 5 bases at V and 0 bases at J, with 11 bases in the middle. Germline loops: CDR1 WNHNN, CDR2 SYGVQD (reference sequence). This CDR3 comprises 15 residues. CDR3 sequence (DNA): TGCGCCAGCAGTTCAGGTTCCAGCTCCTACAATGAGCAGTTCTTC. Encoded protein: CASSSGSSSYNEQFF.

The chain joins TRBV4-3 to TRBJ2-5; D unresolved. V was cut by 0 bases and J by 3 bases, with 11 bases left in between. The V gene's germline CDR1 is LGHNA and CDR2 YSLEER. The CDR3 loop spans 15 amino acids. CDR3 protein: CASSQDLAYEETQYF. The DNA for the CDR3 is TGCGCCAGCAGCCAAGATTTGGCATACGAAGAGACCCAGTACTTC.

The sample holds a few counts of this clonotype. This chain uses TRBV9 with TRBJ2-1; 10 bases agree with TRBD2. This CDR3 contains 15 residues. V shed 0 bases and J 9 bases; nucleotides not matched to a gene: 6. CDR1 is SGDLS, CDR2 YYNGEE, per germline. The CDR3 sequence is CASSVERGGVCEQFF. In DNA, the CDR3 is TGTGCCAGCAGCGTAGAGCGGGGGGGCGTCTGTGAGCAGTTCTTC.

This clonotype has ten or more counts. The chain combines TRBV5-1 with TRBJ2-1; D is undetermined. Per the germline V gene, CDR1 is SGHRS and CDR2 is YFSETQ. This CDR3 comprises 13 residues. V was clipped by 0 bases and J by 1 base, with 2 bases between them. The CDR3 DNA reads as TGCGCCAGCAGCTTGGAATCCTACAATGAGCAGTTCTTC. Its protein is CASSLESYNEQFF.

The CDR3 DNA sequence: TGCAGTGCTCCAAGTAATAGCAATCAGCCCCAGCATTTT. Encoded protein: CSAPSNSNQPQHF. The chain has TRBV20-1 and TRBJ1-5; D is undetermined. CDR3 length equals 13 residues. The V end lost 5 bases, the J end lost 0 bases, and 8 bases lay between the germline ends. Germline CDR1 reads DFQATT; CDR2 reads SNEGSKA (reference sequence).

The chain combines TRBV20-1 with TRBJ2-1; D uncertain. Between the trimmed V and J ends, which lost 0 bases and 0 bases, there was a span of 12 bases. Germline V lookup: CDR1 DFQATT, CDR2 SNEGSKA (reference sequence). CDR3 length: 16 residues. Written as DNA, the CDR3 is TGCAGTGCTAGAGATTCGCGACTCAGCTCCTACAATGAGCAGTTCTTC. Amino acids: CSARDSRLSSYNEQFF.

The V gene is TRBV2, the J gene TRBJ2-1; D assignment may be TRBD1 or TRBD2 (6 bases each). The CDR3 totals 13 residues. V was clipped by 6 bases and J by 9 bases, with 15 bases between them. Germline V gene sequence: CDR1 SNHLY, CDR2 FYNNEI. The CDR3 protein is CASSRGLQGEQFF. DNA of the CDR3: TGTGCCAGCAGCCGAGGACTACAGGGTGAGCAGTTCTTC.

J is TRBJ2-1 and V is TRBV12-3 or TRBV12-4, with 9 bases identical to TRBD2. This CDR3 spans 15 amino acids. V gave up 5 bases and J gave up 9 bases; unmatched junction bases: 11. The CDR3: CASSPLAGGPGEQFF. The CDR3 nucleotides are TGTGCCAGCAGTCCCCTGGCGGGGGGGCCGGGTGAGCAGTTCTTC.

CDR3 sequence reads: CASSPELQARQYF. In DNA form, the CDR3 reads TGTGCCAGCAGCCCCGAATTGCAGGCCAGGCAGTACTTC. V and J are TRBV9 and TRBJ2-7; no reliable D call. The CDR3 is 13 amino acids. Germline V gene lookup returns CDR1 SGDLS and CDR2 YYNGEE. V shed 4 bases and J shed 9 bases, with 17 bases lying between them.

The chain carries TRBV4-2 and TRBJ2-7; 7 bases fit TRBD2. The CDR3 sequence is 15 residues long. The germline CDR1 and CDR2 sequences are LGHNA and YNFKEQ. Trimming cost V 2 bases and J 3 bases; bases outside gene matches: 7. The CDR3: CASSQQGLPDYEQYF. The CDR3 DNA sequence: TGTGCCAGCAGCCAACAGGGACTACCAGACTACGAGCAGTACTTC.

The chain joins TRBV12-3 or TRBV12-4 to TRBJ1-6; TRBD1 matches at 11 bases. This CDR3 contains 16 residues. J was trimmed by 8 bases and V by 1 base; bases with no gene match: 4. The CDR3 bases are TGTGCCAGCAGTTTAGGGACAGGGGGCTTGTATTCACCCCTCCACTTT. Translating gives CASSLGTGGLYSPLHF.

This clonotype was detected only a few times. The chain is built from TRBV10-3 and TRBJ1-1; D gene unclear. The CDR3 spans 13 residues. CDR1 and CDR2 from the germline V gene are ENHRY and SYGVKD. Trimming took off 7 bases at V and 6 bases at J, with 15 bases between the two ends. Written as DNA, the CDR3 is TGTGCCATCACTGGAGGGTTCGGCGCTGAAGCTTTCTTT. It encodes CAITGGFGAEAFF.

CDR3 DNA: TGCAGCGTGCGTGGAACCAACTCCTACAATGAGCAGTTCTTC. Translating gives CSVRGTNSYNEQFF. V usage is TRBV29-1 and J usage is TRBJ2-1, with no clear D. This CDR3 contains 14 residues. V lost 6 bases and J 0 bases, leaving 12 bases between the germline ends. Germline loops: CDR1 SQVTM, CDR2 ANQGSEA.

This clonotype was recorded at least ten times. The CDR3 is CASSSPQGGKYEQYF. CDR3 coding DNA: TGTGCCAGCAGTTCACCACAGGGGGGAAAATACGAGCAGTACTTC. The chain uses TRBV12-3 or TRBV12-4 and TRBJ2-7; TRBD1 matches at 8 bases. The CDR3 is made up of 15 amino acids. The junction had 9 bases not matched to a gene; V was cut back by 4 bases and J by 4 bases.

The V gene is TRBV29-1, the J gene TRBJ2-2; D unresolved. CDR1 is SQVTM and CDR2 is ANQGSEA in the germline V gene. The CDR3 sequence is 13 residues long. Trimming left V 7 bases short and J 1 base short, with 10 bases between. CDR3 in DNA: TGCAGCGCAAAGTACGGGAACACCGGGGAGCTGTTTTTT. It yields the protein CSAKYGNTGELFF.

The chain recombines TRBV20-1 with TRBJ1-1; 8 nucleotides line up with TRBD1. Trimming took 4 bases from V and 3 from J; bases not matched to a gene: 7. Per the germline V gene, CDR1 is DFQATT and CDR2 is SNEGSKA (reference sequence). CDR3 size: 14 residues. The DNA for the CDR3 is TGCAGTGCTACCCTGACAGGGGCCTACACTGAAGCTTTCTTT. This encodes CSATLTGAYTEAFF.

This chain joins TRBV5-1 and TRBJ2-7; tentative D call: TRBD1 (5 bases). The CDR3 runs to 15 residues. Trimming removed 0 bases at V and 2 bases at J, with 12 bases between. The germline V gene has CDR1 SGHRS and CDR2 YFSETQ. This chain's CDR3 is CASSLGQRNPYEQYF. The CDR3 DNA reads as TGCGCCAGCAGCTTGGGACAGAGAAACCCCTACGAGCAGTACTTC.

The chain combines TRBV6-5 with TRBJ1-2, with unresolved D. Germline assignment: CDR1 MNHEY and CDR2 SVGAGI. The ends were cut back, 9 bases at V and 7 bases at J, with 12 bases in the middle. The CDR3 consists of 11 residues. The CDR3 sequence: CASSDFGGYTF. For the CDR3, the DNA is TGTGCCAGTTCGGATTTTGGTGGCTACACCTTC.

V usage is TRBV20-1 and J usage is TRBJ2-3; unclear D gene. This CDR3 contains 12 residues. With 5 bases removed from V and 2 bases from J, the gap between germline ends came to 8 bases. Germline V gene data show CDR1 as DFQATT and CDR2 as SNEGSKA (reference sequence). The CDR3 coding sequence is TGCAGTGCTTCGGAGAACACAGATACGCAGTATTTT. Translation gives CSASENTDTQYF.

The chain combines TRBV18 with TRBJ2-2, with 7 bases matching TRBD1. The CDR3 runs to 16 residues. The junction had 5 bases not matched to a gene; V was cut back by 4 bases and J by 0 bases. From germline, CDR1 is KGHSH and CDR2 LQKENI. CDR3 residues: CASSLTTGTNTGELFF. The CDR3 DNA follows: TGTGCCAGCTCACTGACGACAGGGACGAACACCGGGGAGCTGTTTTTT.

In its sample, this clonotype was seen a few times. The genes are TRBV20-1 and TRBJ1-5, with TRBD1 matching 8 bases. This CDR3 region has 15 residues. V dropped 0 bases and J dropped 5; count of bases not matched to a gene: 6. CDR1 is DFQATT and CDR2 is SNEGSKA in the germline V gene (reference sequence). In nucleotides, the CDR3 is TGCAGTGCTAGAGATCAGGGGGCCGCGGATCAGCCCCAGCATTTT. Translation gives CSARDQGAADQPQHF.

Comment on this clonotype: A much larger clone sits a single nucleotide away, making a read error possible. This CDR3 reads CASSLAPTNEQFF. DNA of the CDR3: TGCGCCAGCAGCTTGGCCCCGACCAATGAGCAGTTCTTC. The V gene is TRBV5-1, the J gene TRBJ2-1; D call uncertain. V dropped 0 bases and J dropped 6 bases, with 7 bases sitting between them. The CDR3 runs 13 residues. Germline V gene data show CDR1 as SGHRS and CDR2 as YFSETQ.

This clonotype was recorded only once. This CDR3 reads CSVASSGPQETQYF. The CDR3 nucleotides are TGCAGCGTTGCTAGTAGCGGGCCCCAAGAGACCCAGTACTTC. The genes are TRBV29-1 and TRBJ2-5; TRBD2 matches at 7 bases. This CDR3 is built from 14 residues. CDR1 and CDR2 from the germline V gene are SQVTM and ANQGSEA. Unmatched junction bases numbered 6, after V lost 4 bases and J lost 1 base.